A single sample gave rise to the 3 T cell receptor beta chains below, sequenced in a study of blood T cell repertoires in COVID-19 (dated by TCRdb to 2020 to 2022). The method behind the library was the immunoSEQ multiplex PCR assay. TCRdb obtained this table from immuneACCESS and retained in-frame rearrangements with V and J assigned. These tables miss some clones; where compared with another copy, unresolved V genes account for less than half of the shortfall, and the remainder is unexplained. The sample records approximately 140,000 clones, roughly 83% of which are singletons. In total, the top ten clones hold more than 1.2% of the sample. The material sequenced was peripheral blood. The receptors were gathered from a man aged 60 to 69 with acute or convalescent COVID-19.

V and J are TRBV19 and TRBJ1-1; 7 nucleotides match TRBD1. This CDR3 has 16 amino acids. Per germline, CDR1 LNHDA and CDR2 SQIVND (reference sequence). The V and J ends lost 5 bases and 0 bases, in that order; junction bases with no gene match: 9. The CDR3 DNA sequence: TGTGCCAGTAGTGGACGACCCGGGACAGTGAACACTGAAGCTTTCTTT. This sequence encodes CASSGRPGTVNTEAFF.

This clone was seen only once. The V gene is TRBV28, the J gene TRBJ2-1, with TRBD2 matching over 8 bases. CDR1 is MDHEN, CDR2 SYDVKM, per germline. J lost 9 bases, V lost 1 base, and 11 bases had no gene match. This CDR3 contains 16 residues. CDR3: CASSLSGYGREGEQFF. CDR3 bases: TGTGCCAGCAGTTTATCAGGGTACGGGAGGGAGGGTGAGCAGTTCTTC. The full variable domain, rest sourced from reference TRBV28 and TRBJ2-1, is DVKVTQSSRYLVKRTGEKVFLECVQDMDHENMFWYRQDPGLGLRLIYFSYDVKMKEKGDIPEGYSVSREKKERFSLILESASTNQTSMYLCASSLSGYGREGEQFFGPGTRLTVL.

The rearrangement joins TRBV30 to TRBJ1-5, with D unclear. The CDR3 length is 17 residues. Trimming took 0 bases from V and 4 from J, leaving 19 bases between them. CDR1 is GTSNPN, CDR2 SVGIG, per germline (reference sequence). Here the CDR3 DNA reads TGTGCCTGGAGTGTAGGTGTAACGGGTAGGCGAAATCAGCCCCAGCATTTT. Protein sequence: CAWSVGVTGRRNQPQHF.